What follows are 17 T cell receptor beta chains derived from one specimen sequenced in a study of tumor and adjacent non-tumor tissue in lung cancer. This sample's RNA came from whole unsorted tissue. More than 3 cm separated this lung sample from the edge of the tumor. TCRbeta libraries were built with three rounds of nested PCR, modified from ARM-PCR. TCRdb reprocessed the multiplex PCR reads via MiXCR and lists one record per CDR3 protein. The sample consists of about 48,000 distinct CDR3 sequences, around 67% of them appearing once. Sequenced: distant non-tumor lung tissue. The source is a woman aged 65 to 85 with non-small cell lung cancer.

Concerning this clonotype itself: Compared with germline, one end of the junction differs, possibly owing to a read error. The rearrangement uses TRBV29-1 and TRBJ2-4; D is unresolved. The germline V gene has CDR1 SQVTM and CDR2 ANQGSEA. This CDR3 spans 15 amino acids. The CDR3 DNA sequence: TGCAGTGTTAAAGTCCCGGGTATAGCCAAAAACAATCAGTACTTC. Encoded protein: CSVKVPGIAKNNQYF.

The J gene is TRBJ2-2, the V gene TRBV6-1; D is possibly TRBD2 (5 bases). The germline V and J ends were trimmed by 3 bases and 3 bases, with 14 bases remaining between them. This CDR3 contains 16 residues. Germline assignment: CDR1 MNHNS and CDR2 SASEGT. CDR3 in amino acids: CASSDSGSTHTGELFF. DNA of the CDR3: TGTGCCAGCAGTGATAGTGGGAGCACGCACACCGGGGAGCTGTTTTTT.

As regards this clonotype: The junction shows a germline mismatch at one end, possibly a read error. V and J are TRBV7-6 and TRBJ1-1; tentative D call: TRBD1 (5 bases). CDR3 length equals 15 residues. The V gene's germline CDR1 is SGHVS and CDR2 FNYEAQ. The CDR3 coding sequence is TGTGCCAGCAGCTCACCTCAGGGCGGGAACAGTGAAGCTTTCTTT. As protein: CASSSPQGGNSEAFF.

This clonotype came up many times. The chain employs TRBV7-8 and TRBJ1-2; D is perhaps TRBD1 (5 bases). From germline, CDR1 is SGHVS and CDR2 FQNEAQ. V was clipped by 5 bases and J by 4 bases, with 11 bases between them. The CDR3 contains 13 residues. In DNA form, the CDR3 reads TGTGCCAGCAGCATTGGGGCCTCCTATGGCTACACCTTC. Amino acids: CASSIGASYGYTF. The whole variable domain, filled in from reference TRBV7-8 and TRBJ1-2, reads GAGVSQSPRYKVAKRGQDVALRCDPISGHVSLFWYQQALGQGPEFLTYFQNEAQLDKSGLPSDRFFAERPEGSVSTLKIQRTQQEDSAVYLCASSIGASYGYTFGSGTRLTVV.

This clonotype has just a few counts. The V gene is TRBV5-1, the J gene TRBJ2-1, with D possibly called TRBD1 or TRBD2 (5 bases each). Germline CDR1 SGHRS, CDR2 YFSETQ. The CDR3 is 14 residues long. Trimming removed 5 bases at V and 6 bases at J, with 15 bases between. The CDR3: CASRSQGTSNEQFF. Written as DNA, the CDR3 is TGCGCCAGCAGGAGCCAGGGAACTAGCAATGAGCAGTTCTTC.

The rearrangement uses TRBV12-3 or TRBV12-4 and TRBJ1-3, with a possible D match to TRBD1 (6 bases). The CDR3 consists of 14 residues. V was pared by 7 bases and J by 3 bases, with 13 bases between. The chain's CDR3 is CASIDGQHGNTIYF. As DNA, the CDR3 is TGTGCCAGCATTGATGGACAGCATGGAAACACCATATATTTT.

This clonotype showed up just once. The chain joins TRBV29-1 to TRBJ1-1; the D is unclear. The CDR3 consists of 11 residues. Germline lookup yields CDR1 SQVTM and CDR2 ANQGSEA. The CDR3 loop reads CIVGGDTEAFF. For the CDR3, the DNA is TGCATCGTAGGTGGTGACACTGAAGCTTTCTTT.

Worth noting for this clonotype: This may come from a read error, since a much larger clone is one base off. The chain uses TRBV20-1 and TRBJ1-3; D call uncertain. Germline V gene sequence: CDR1 DFQATT, CDR2 SNEGSKA (reference sequence). The CDR3 loop spans 19 amino acids. V was pared by 0 bases and J by 0 bases, with 21 bases between. CDR3 DNA: TGCAGTGCTAGAGATATTGGGGATTGGCAGACCTTCTCTGGAAACACCATATATTTT. Its protein is CSARDIGDWQTFSGNTIYF.

This clonotype was observed at least ten times. The chain has TRBV6-6 and TRBJ2-3; 7 bases align to TRBD2. Trimming cost V 1 base and J 6 bases; bases outside gene matches: 4. Germline V gene sequence: CDR1 MNHNY, CDR2 SVGAGI (reference sequence). CDR3 size: 14 residues. CDR3 sequence: CASSYLREKDTQYF. Here the CDR3 DNA reads TGTGCCAGCAGTTACTTGCGGGAGAAGGATACGCAGTATTTT.

This clonotype came up a few times. This chain connects TRBV21-1 to TRBJ2-3; TRBD1 is the table's D call and was not checked against the DNA. TRBV21-1 is a listed pseudogene. The CDR3 has 17 amino acids. The DNA of the CDR3 is TGTACCAGCAGCAAAAGTGGAGGGGGGGTTGGCACAGATACGCAGTATTTT. Its translation: CTSSKSGGGVGTDTQYF.

To note about this clonotype: This likely comes from a read error, as the CDR3 has no conserved phenylalanine or tryptophan at its end. The rearrangement uses TRBV30 and TRBJ2-1; D is ambiguous. V lost 8 bases, J lost 1 base, and 15 bases lay in between. Germline V gene lookup returns CDR1 GTSNPN and CDR2 SVGIG (reference sequence). The CDR3 sequence is 14 residues long. The CDR3 DNA sequence: TGTGCCGGTCTAAATGGGATTTCCTACAATGAGCAGTTCTTG. This sequence encodes CAGLNGISYNEQFL.

Turning to this clonotype: This could be a read error, since a much larger clone is one nucleotide away. The gene calls are TRBV7-3 and TRBJ2-5, with no clear D. CDR3 length: 13 amino acids. Germline-derived CDR1 and CDR2 are SGHTA and FQGTGA. The DNA of the CDR3 is TGTGCCAGCAACTTAACCGCGCAGGAGACCCAGTACTTC. It codes for CASNLTAQETQYF.

In this sample, this clonotype turned up many times. The chain uses TRBV11-2 and TRBJ1-1, with D perhaps TRBD1 (5 bases). Looked up from germline, CDR1 is SGHAT and CDR2 is FQNNGV. This CDR3 region has 12 residues. Deletions cut 4 bases from V and 7 bases from J, with 10 bases between. In nucleotides, the CDR3 is TGTGCCAGCAGCTCCTCAGGGAGTGAAGCTTTCTTT. Translation: CASSSSGSEAFF.

The V and J genes are TRBV28 and TRBJ1-2; 11 positions agree with TRBD1. The J segment lost 4 bases and the V segment lost 8 bases, leaving 18 bases of the junction unmatched. Germline assignment: CDR1 MDHEN and CDR2 SYDVKM. CDR3 length equals 18 residues. The CDR3 region is CASCSHGYGTGGGYGYTF. The CDR3 bases are TGTGCCAGCTGTTCTCATGGCTACGGGACAGGGGGAGGCTATGGCTACACCTTC.

The chain employs TRBV11-1 and TRBJ2-1, with 8 bases fitting TRBD2. The CDR3 length is 16 residues. In germline, CDR1 is SGHAT, CDR2 FQDESV (reference sequence). V trimming: 2 bases; J trimming: 9 bases; junction bases outside the gene matches: 12. CDR3 sequence: CASSLTLAGLYGEQFF. The CDR3 coding sequence is TGTGCCAGCAGCTTAACCCTAGCGGGCCTGTACGGTGAGCAGTTCTTC.

This clonotype has more than one count but fewer than ten. A much larger clone differs by one base, so this may be a read error. J is TRBJ2-7 and V is TRBV6-5, with 8 bases aligning to TRBD1. Germline V CDR1 and CDR2: MNHEY, SVGAGI. This CDR3 has 17 amino acids. The CDR3 DNA reads TGTGTCAGCACCCCATCCACACAGGGGGTTTTCTCCTACGAGCAGTACTTC. Its protein product is CVSTPSTQGVFSYEQYF.

This clonotype is deemed medium-sized. This chain joins TRBV6-2 or TRBV6-3 and TRBJ2-1, with no clear D. V was cut by 3 bases and J by 5 bases, with 11 bases left in between. CDR3 length equals 14 residues. CDR1 is MNHEY, CDR2 SVGEGT, per germline. The CDR3 region is CASSYYGGNNEQFF. As DNA, the CDR3 is TGTGCCAGCAGTTATTATGGCGGCAACAATGAGCAGTTCTTC.